These 27 T cell receptor beta chains were all obtained from the same sample, sequenced in a study of cytomegalovirus exposure and HLA in healthy donors. The PCR contained 60 Vbeta and 13 Jbeta primers. The data were produced by immunoSEQ multiplex PCR, yet TCRdb's version contains in-frame clones alone and is incomplete. Of approximately 130,000 clones listed, about 8% are singletons. The sequencing input was PBMCs. All receptors derive from a woman aged 40 to 50 in good health and CMV-seropositive.

Only a few counts were recorded for this clone. The rearrangement uses TRBV4-2 and TRBJ2-7; D is perhaps TRBD2 (7 bases). Germline CDR1 and CDR2: LGHNA and YNFKEQ. The CDR3 loop spans 16 amino acids. V shed 0 bases and J shed 3 bases, with 15 bases lying between them. In nucleotides, the CDR3 is TGTGCCAGCAGCCAAGACGGGGGCGGGGGCCTCTACGAGCAGTACTTC. As protein: CASSQDGGGGLYEQYF.

This sequence joins TRBV5-6 and TRBJ2-1; the D is unclear. This CDR3 comprises 11 residues. The V and J ends lost 4 bases and 9 bases respectively, with 8 bases between them. CDR1 and CDR2 from the germline V gene are SGHDT and YYEEEE. The chain's CDR3 is CASSAAFEQFF. As DNA, the CDR3 is TGTGCCAGCAGCGCGGCCTTTGAGCAGTTCTTC.

This clone turned up a few times. V and J are TRBV5-1 and TRBJ1-2; a weak D match, TRBD1 (6 bases). V lost 0 bases, J lost 3 bases, and 12 bases lay in between. Germline V gene data show CDR1 as SGHRS and CDR2 as YFSETQ. The CDR3 runs 15 residues. The CDR3 loop reads CASSLEGGGDYGYTF. CDR3 nucleotides: TGCGCCAGCAGCTTGGAAGGGGGTGGTGACTATGGCTACACCTTC.

The table lists this clone with a few counts. This chain joins TRBV7-9 and TRBJ1-1; the match to TRBD1 covers 10 bases. This CDR3 is 16 amino acids long. The V gene's germline CDR1 is SEHNR and CDR2 FQNEAQ (reference sequence). V dropped 1 base and J dropped 7; count of bases not matched to a gene: 9. The CDR3 region is CASSLELGQGRDEAFF. DNA for the CDR3: TGTGCCAGCAGCTTAGAACTGGGACAGGGGCGGGATGAAGCTTTCTTT.

The CDR3, as DNA: TGTGCCAGCAGCGCCGGCGGGGGGGCCGTGGAGACCCAGTACTTC. It encodes CASSAGGGAVETQYF. V and J are TRBV9 and TRBJ2-5; 9 positions agree with TRBD2. Germline loops: CDR1 SGDLS, CDR2 YYNGEE. V shed 3 bases and J 5 bases; nucleotides not matched to a gene: 8. The CDR3 has 15 amino acids. The full variable domain, completed using reference TRBV9 and TRBJ2-5, is DSGVTQTPKHLITATGQRVTLRCSPRSGDLSVYWYQQSLDQGLQFLIQYYNGEERAKGNILERFSAQQFPDLHSELNLSSLELGDSALYFCASSAGGGAVETQYFGPGTRLLVL.

The J gene is TRBJ1-1, the V gene TRBV7-8, with TRBD1 as a possible D gene (5 bases). The CDR3 has 14 amino acids. V was cut by 4 bases and J by 5 bases, with 14 bases left in between. The germline CDR1 and CDR2 sequences are SGHVS and FQNEAQ. The CDR3 nucleotides read TGTGCCAGCAGCTCCGGGGGGGGAGAGACTGAAGCTTTCTTT. This gives the protein CASSSGGGETEAFF.

The chain recombines TRBV7-9 with TRBJ2-1, with 7 bases matching TRBD2. The germline CDR1 and CDR2 sequences are SEHNR and FQNEAQ (reference sequence). The junction had 5 bases not matched to a gene; V was cut back by 1 base and J by 2 bases. The CDR3 loop spans 16 amino acids. CDR3 sequence (DNA): TGTGCCAGCAGCTTAGGCCGGGGGGTCGCCTACAATGAGCAGTTCTTC. Translated, it gives CASSLGRGVAYNEQFF.

The chain employs TRBV7-8 and TRBJ1-4; D unclear. Germline-derived CDR1 and CDR2 are SGHVS and FQNEAQ. The CDR3 runs to 15 residues. V lost 1 base and J lost 9, with 15 bases in between. The CDR3 spells CASSLGRAELQKLFF. CDR3 nucleotides: TGTGCCAGCAGCTTAGGAAGAGCCGAGCTCCAAAAACTGTTTTTT. The full variable domain, completed using reference TRBV7-8 and TRBJ1-4, is GAGVSQSPRYKVAKRGQDVALRCDPISGHVSLFWYQQALGQGPEFLTYFQNEAQLDKSGLPSDRFFAERPEGSVSTLKIQRTQQEDSAVYLCASSLGRAELQKLFFGSGTQLSVL.

This clone was counted a few times. The chain links TRBV27 to TRBJ2-7; a weak D match, TRBD2 (5 bases). This CDR3 region has 15 residues. V was trimmed by 0 bases and J by 0 bases, leaving 9 bases between them. Germline V lookup: CDR1 MNHEY, CDR2 SMNVEV (reference sequence). This CDR3 reads CASSLSGLSSYEQYF. The CDR3, as DNA: TGTGCCAGCAGTTTATCAGGACTGAGCTCCTACGAGCAGTACTTC.

This clone showed up just a few times. The rearrangement links TRBV30 to TRBJ2-1; 10 bases fit TRBD2. The V segment lost 4 bases and the J segment 10 bases; nucleotides outside the gene matches: 13. The length of the CDR3 is 15 residues. From germline, CDR1 is GTSNPN and CDR2 SVGIG (reference sequence). CDR3: CAWNRHSGGAMEQFF. DNA for the CDR3: TGTGCCTGGAACCGTCACAGCGGGGGGGCTATGGAGCAGTTCTTC.

The chain recombines TRBV4-1 with TRBJ2-2; TRBD2 matches at 11 bases. The germline V gene has CDR1 MGHRA and CDR2 YSYEKL. Germline trimming cut 2 bases from V and 6 bases from J; bases unmatched to any gene: 8. The CDR3 contains 17 residues. The CDR3 sequence: CASSQILVAGGPGELFF. The DNA for the CDR3 is TGCGCCAGCAGCCAAATCCTTGTAGCGGGGGGGCCCGGGGAGCTGTTTTTT.

The V and J genes are TRBV7-8 and TRBJ2-5, with 7 bases matching TRBD2. The assigned J gene may be wrong: the sequence end matches TRBJ2-7 better. This CDR3 is built from 13 residues. The germline CDR1 and CDR2 sequences are SGHVS and FQNEAQ. The CDR3 nucleotides read TGTGCCAGCAGCTTAGGACAGCGGGGCGAGCAGTACTTC. Its protein is CASSLGQRGEQYF.

This clone has more than one count but fewer than ten. J is TRBJ1-1 and V is TRBV15, with D tentatively TRBD1 (6 bases). V lost 3 bases, J lost 3 bases, and 17 bases lay in between. The germline V gene encodes CDR1 LNHNV and CDR2 YYDKDF (reference sequence). This CDR3 is 16 amino acids long. The CDR3 nucleotides read TGTGCCACCAGCAGTTCGTCAGGGGATGGGGACACTGAAGCTTTCTTT. Its protein is CATSSSSGDGDTEAFF.

This clone appeared a few times. V and J are TRBV7-6 and TRBJ1-3; 8 bases match TRBD1. V was pared by 5 bases and J by 4 bases, with 7 bases of the junction left unmatched. This CDR3 is 15 amino acids long. Germline V gene lookup returns CDR1 SGHVS and CDR2 FNYEAQ. The CDR3 DNA is TGTGCCAGCAGCCTCGACAGGGGACCAGGAAACACCATATATTTT. Translation: CASSLDRGPGNTIYF.

This clone was counted between two and nine times. The chain carries TRBV30 and TRBJ1-1; D gene uncertain. V lost 5 bases, J lost 6 bases, and 16 bases lay in between. CDR3 length: 13 residues. Germline V CDR1 and CDR2: GTSNPN, SVGIG (reference sequence). The CDR3: CAWAPGSKAEAFF. CDR3 nucleotides: TGTGCCTGGGCCCCAGGCTCGAAGGCTGAAGCTTTCTTT. Complete variable domain (other parts from reference TRBV30 and TRBJ1-1): SQTIHQWPATLVQPVGSPLSLECTVEGTSNPNLYWYRQAAGRGLQLLFYSVGIGQISSEVPQNLSASRPQDRQFILSSKKLLLSDSGFYLCAWAPGSKAEAFFGQGTRLTVV.

V is TRBV28 and J is TRBJ2-7, with a possible D match to TRBD2 (5 bases). CDR1 MDHEN and CDR2 SYDVKM come from the germline V gene. The CDR3 is made up of 14 amino acids. V was shortened by 6 bases and J by 0 bases, with 12 bases between the two germline ends. CDR3 nucleotides: TGTGCCAGCAGACCACGGGGTAACTCCTACGAGCAGTACTTC. Its translation is CASRPRGNSYEQYF.

This clone was seen more than once but under ten times. V is TRBV5-1 and J is TRBJ1-2, with 12 bases that match TRBD1. The V gene's germline CDR1 is SGHRS and CDR2 YFSETQ. The CDR3 is 21 residues long. J gave up 3 bases and V 4 bases, and 22 bases lay outside the gene matches. The CDR3 nucleotides read TGCGCCAGCAGCACCGGGTATTGGGTCCCGGGACAGGGGGCCCTGGACTATGGCTACACCTTC. Encoded protein: CASSTGYWVPGQGALDYGYTF.

This chain joins TRBV5-1 and TRBJ2-7; tentatively, D is TRBD1 (5 bases). The V end lost 6 bases, the J end lost 1 base, and 11 bases lay between the germline ends. Germline CDR1 SGHRS, CDR2 YFSETQ. The CDR3 length is 13 residues. The CDR3 coding sequence is TGCGCCAGCAAGTGGCAGGGATCCTACGAGCAGTACTTC. This codes for CASKWQGSYEQYF.

The chain links TRBV30 to TRBJ1-5, with TRBD1 matching 10 bases. The CDR3 covers 15 residues. The V gene end was trimmed by 0 bases and the J gene end by 7 bases; junction bases not matched to a gene: 6. Germline CDR1 is GTSNPN and CDR2 is SVGIG (reference sequence). The CDR3 here is CAWSVPGQGVQPQHF. The CDR3 nucleotides are TGTGCCTGGAGTGTCCCCGGACAGGGGGTGCAGCCCCAGCATTTT.

In its sample, this clone was seen a few times. The chain uses TRBV7-9 and TRBJ2-7; perhaps TRBD2 as D (6 bases). The CDR3 runs 17 residues. CDR1 SEHNR and CDR2 FQNEAQ come from the germline V gene (reference sequence). V was clipped by 2 bases and J by 3 bases, with 20 bases between them. The CDR3 reads CASSLWGVYAGNYEQYF. The CDR3 bases are TGTGCCAGCAGCTTATGGGGGGTTTATGCAGGGAACTACGAGCAGTACTTC.

With respect to this clone: This sample also contains other DNA sequences that code for the same CDR3. The chain recombines TRBV9 with TRBJ1-1; 8 positions agree with TRBD1. From germline, CDR1 is SGDLS and CDR2 YYNGEE. Germline trimming cut 2 bases from V and 0 bases from J; bases unmatched to any gene: 0. This CDR3 spans 14 amino acids. CDR3 sequence (DNA): TGTGCCAGCAGCGTGACAGGGGTGAACACTGAAGCTTTCTTT. This translates into CASSVTGVNTEAFF.

This chain links TRBV6-6 with TRBJ2-7; the match to TRBD1 covers 7 bases. This CDR3 has 13 amino acids. V lost 6 bases and J lost 3; bases outside the gene matches: 5. Germline lookup yields CDR1 MNHNY and CDR2 SVGAGI (reference sequence). The CDR3 protein is CASSYRDSYEQYF. The CDR3, as DNA: TGTGCCAGCAGCTACAGGGACAGCTACGAGCAGTACTTC.

This clone has only a few counts. The V and J genes are TRBV5-4 and TRBJ1-1; the match to TRBD1 covers 7 bases. The CDR3 is made up of 15 amino acids. Germline V CDR1 and CDR2: SGHNT, YYREEE (reference sequence). J lost 5 bases, V lost 4 bases, and 11 bases had no gene match. The CDR3 is CASSPKNRGETEAFF. CDR3 sequence (DNA): TGTGCCAGCAGCCCGAAAAACAGGGGTGAGACTGAAGCTTTCTTT.

The V gene is TRBV5-4, the J gene TRBJ1-1; D is undetermined. Germline lookup yields CDR1 SGHNT and CDR2 YYREEE (reference sequence). The CDR3 has 14 amino acids. Trimming removed 0 bases from V and 7 bases from J, with 13 bases in between. This CDR3 reads CASSLEGVWSEAFF. The DNA of the CDR3 is TGTGCCAGCAGCTTGGAAGGCGTGTGGAGTGAAGCTTTCTTT.

This clone was observed a handful of times. The chain joins TRBV7-9 to TRBJ2-7; 9 bases agree with TRBD2. The CDR3 sequence is 13 residues long. With V trimmed by 5 bases and J by 3 bases, 2 bases remained unmatched. The germline CDR1 and CDR2 sequences are SEHNR and FQNEAQ (reference sequence). CDR3 in DNA: TGTGCCAGCAGCCGCGGGGGGGACTACGAGCAGTACTTC. It codes for CASSRGGDYEQYF.

CDR3 DNA sequence: TGTGCCAGCTCACCAGAGGGCTGGCAGCCCCAGCATTTT. Translating it yields CASSPEGWQPQHF. The chain combines TRBV18 with TRBJ1-5, with D uncertain. CDR3 length: 13 amino acids. Germline values: CDR1 KGHSH, CDR2 LQKENI. Trimming took 2 bases from V and 7 from J, leaving 9 bases between them.

The V and J genes are TRBV9 and TRBJ2-7; 11 bases are a match to TRBD1. Per germline, CDR1 SGDLS and CDR2 YYNGEE. The CDR3 length is 15 residues. The trim removed 2 bases at V and 6 bases at J, leaving 7 bases unmatched. For the CDR3, the DNA is TGTGCCAGCAGCGTGGGACAGGGGGGTGGATCCGAGCAGTACTTC. Protein sequence: CASSVGQGGGSEQYF.